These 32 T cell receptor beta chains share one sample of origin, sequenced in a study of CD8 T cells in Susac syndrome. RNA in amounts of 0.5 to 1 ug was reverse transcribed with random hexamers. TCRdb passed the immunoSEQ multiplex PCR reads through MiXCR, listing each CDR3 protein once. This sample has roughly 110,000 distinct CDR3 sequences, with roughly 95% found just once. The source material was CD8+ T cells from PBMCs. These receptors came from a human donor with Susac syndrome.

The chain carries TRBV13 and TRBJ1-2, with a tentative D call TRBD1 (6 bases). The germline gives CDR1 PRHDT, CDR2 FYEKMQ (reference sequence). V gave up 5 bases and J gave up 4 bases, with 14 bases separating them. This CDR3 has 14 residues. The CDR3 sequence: CASSPQGPGYGYTF. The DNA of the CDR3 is TGTGCCAGCAGCCCACAGGGCCCGGGCTATGGCTACACCTTC.

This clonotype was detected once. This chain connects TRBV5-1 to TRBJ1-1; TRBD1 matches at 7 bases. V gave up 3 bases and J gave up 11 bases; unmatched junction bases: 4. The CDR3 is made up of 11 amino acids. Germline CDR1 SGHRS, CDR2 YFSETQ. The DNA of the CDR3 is TGCGCCAGCAGCTCGGAGGGGGCGGCTTTCTTT. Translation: CASSSEGAAFF.

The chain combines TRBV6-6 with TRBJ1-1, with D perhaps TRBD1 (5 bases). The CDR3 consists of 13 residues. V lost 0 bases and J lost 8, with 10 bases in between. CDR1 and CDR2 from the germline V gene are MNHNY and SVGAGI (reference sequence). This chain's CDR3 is CASSYSGGREAFF. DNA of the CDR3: TGTGCCAGCAGTTACTCTGGGGGTCGGGAAGCTTTCTTT.

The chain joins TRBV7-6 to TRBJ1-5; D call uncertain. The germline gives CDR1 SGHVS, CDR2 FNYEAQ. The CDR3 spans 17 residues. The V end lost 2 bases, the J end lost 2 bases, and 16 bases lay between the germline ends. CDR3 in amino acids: CASSLRSGVRGNQPQHF. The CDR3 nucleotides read TGTGCCAGCAGCTTACGATCTGGCGTAAGGGGCAATCAGCCCCAGCATTTT.

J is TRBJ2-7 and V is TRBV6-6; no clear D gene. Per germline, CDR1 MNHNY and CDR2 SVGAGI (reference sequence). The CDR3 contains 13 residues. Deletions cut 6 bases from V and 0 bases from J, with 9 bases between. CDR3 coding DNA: TGTGCCAGCAGCCCCTTAAACTCCTACGAGCAGTACTTC. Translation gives CASSPLNSYEQYF.

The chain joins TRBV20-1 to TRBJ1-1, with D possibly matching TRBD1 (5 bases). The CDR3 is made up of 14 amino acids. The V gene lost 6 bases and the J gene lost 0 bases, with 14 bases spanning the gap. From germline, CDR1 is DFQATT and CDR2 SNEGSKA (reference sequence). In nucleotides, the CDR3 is TGCAGTGCACCCCCTGGGACGGTGAACACTGAAGCTTTCTTT. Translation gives CSAPPGTVNTEAFF.

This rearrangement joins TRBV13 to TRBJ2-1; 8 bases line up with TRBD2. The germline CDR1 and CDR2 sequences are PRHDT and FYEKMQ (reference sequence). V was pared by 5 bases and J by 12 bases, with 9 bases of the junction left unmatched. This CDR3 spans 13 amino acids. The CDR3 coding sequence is TGTGCCAGCAGCCCCCATCGGGGGGGGTGGCAGTTCTTC. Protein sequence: CASSPHRGGWQFF.

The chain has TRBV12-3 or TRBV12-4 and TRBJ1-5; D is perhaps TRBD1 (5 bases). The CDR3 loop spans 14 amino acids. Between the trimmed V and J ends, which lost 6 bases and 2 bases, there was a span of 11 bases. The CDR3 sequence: CASRLGGGNQPQHF. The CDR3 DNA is TGTGCCAGCAGGCTTGGGGGGGGCAATCAGCCCCAGCATTTT.

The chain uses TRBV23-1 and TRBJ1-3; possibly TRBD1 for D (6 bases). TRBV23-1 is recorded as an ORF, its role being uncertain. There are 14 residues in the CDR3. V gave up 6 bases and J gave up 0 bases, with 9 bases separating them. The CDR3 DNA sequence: TGCGCCAGCAGCCGACAGGACTCTGGAAACACCATATATTTT. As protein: CASSRQDSGNTIYF.

The CDR3 DNA reads as TGTGCCAGCAGATCGGGGTGGGCCGAGCAGTACTTC. This sequence encodes CASRSGWAEQYF. The chain is built from TRBV12-3 or TRBV12-4 and TRBJ2-7, with D possibly matching TRBD2 (5 bases). The CDR3 consists of 12 residues. V lost 6 bases to trimming and J lost 6 bases, with 12 bases between them.

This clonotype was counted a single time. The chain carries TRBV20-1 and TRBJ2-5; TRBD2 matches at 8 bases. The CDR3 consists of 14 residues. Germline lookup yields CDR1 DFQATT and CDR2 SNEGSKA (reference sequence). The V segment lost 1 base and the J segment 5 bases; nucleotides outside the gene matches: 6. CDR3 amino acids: CSARAPGGRETQYF. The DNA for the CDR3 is TGCAGTGCTAGAGCCCCGGGGGGGCGGGAGACCCAGTACTTC.

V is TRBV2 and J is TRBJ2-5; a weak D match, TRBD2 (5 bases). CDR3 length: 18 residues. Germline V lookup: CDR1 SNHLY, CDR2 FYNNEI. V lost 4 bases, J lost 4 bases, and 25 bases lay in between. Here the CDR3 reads CASSGLRAEALPGETQYF. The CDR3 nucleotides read TGTGCCAGCAGTGGGCTTCGTGCGGAGGCGCTACCGGGAGAGACCCAGTACTTC.

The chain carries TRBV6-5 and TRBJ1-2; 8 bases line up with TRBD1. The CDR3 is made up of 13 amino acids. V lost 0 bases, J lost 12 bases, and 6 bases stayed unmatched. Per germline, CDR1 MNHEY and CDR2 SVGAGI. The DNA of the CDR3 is TGTGCCAGCAGTTACTCGACAGGGGATATGGACACCTTC. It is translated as CASSYSTGDMDTF.

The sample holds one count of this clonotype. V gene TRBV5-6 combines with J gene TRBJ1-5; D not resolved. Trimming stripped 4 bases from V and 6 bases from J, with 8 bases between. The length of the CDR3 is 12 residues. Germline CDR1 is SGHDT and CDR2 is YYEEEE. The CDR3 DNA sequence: TGTGCCAGCAGCACAACGGGTCAGCCCCAGCATTTT. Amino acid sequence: CASSTTGQPQHF.

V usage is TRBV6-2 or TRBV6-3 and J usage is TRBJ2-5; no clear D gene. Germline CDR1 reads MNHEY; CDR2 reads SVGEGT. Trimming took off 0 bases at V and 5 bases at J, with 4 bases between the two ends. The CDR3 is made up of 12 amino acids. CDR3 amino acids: CASSYSMETQYF. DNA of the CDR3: TGTGCCAGCAGTTACTCGATGGAGACCCAGTACTTC.

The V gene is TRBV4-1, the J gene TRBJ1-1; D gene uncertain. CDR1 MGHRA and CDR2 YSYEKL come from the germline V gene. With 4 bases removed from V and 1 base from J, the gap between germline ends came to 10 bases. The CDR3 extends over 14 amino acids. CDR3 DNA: TGCGCCAGCAGCCGGACGACGGGGAACACTGAAGCTTTCTTT. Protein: CASSRTTGNTEAFF.

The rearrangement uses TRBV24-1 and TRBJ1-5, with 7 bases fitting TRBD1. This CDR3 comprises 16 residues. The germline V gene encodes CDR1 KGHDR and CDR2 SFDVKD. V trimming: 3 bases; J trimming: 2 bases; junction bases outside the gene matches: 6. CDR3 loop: CATSDGRDSGNQPQHF. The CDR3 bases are TGTGCCACCAGTGATGGCAGGGACAGCGGCAATCAGCCCCAGCATTTT.

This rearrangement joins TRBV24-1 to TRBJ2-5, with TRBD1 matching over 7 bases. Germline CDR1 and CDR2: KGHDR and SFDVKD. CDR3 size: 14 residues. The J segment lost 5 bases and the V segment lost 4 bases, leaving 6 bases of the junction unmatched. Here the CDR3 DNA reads TGTGCCACCAGTGAACAGGGGCAGGAGGAGACCCAGTACTTC. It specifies CATSEQGQEETQYF.

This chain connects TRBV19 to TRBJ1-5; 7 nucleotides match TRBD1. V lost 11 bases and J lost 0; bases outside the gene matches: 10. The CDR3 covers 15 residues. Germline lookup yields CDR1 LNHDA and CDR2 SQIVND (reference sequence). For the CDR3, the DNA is TGTGCCTCCCGAGGGACAGATAATAGCAATCAGCCCCAGCATTTT. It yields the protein CASRGTDNSNQPQHF.

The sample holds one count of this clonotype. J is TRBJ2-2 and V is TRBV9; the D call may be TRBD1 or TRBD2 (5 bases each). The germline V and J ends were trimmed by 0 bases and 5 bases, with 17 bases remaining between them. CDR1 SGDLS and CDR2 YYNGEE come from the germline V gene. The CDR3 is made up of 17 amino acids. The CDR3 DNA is TGTGCCAGCAGCGTAGGAGGGGACCCACGTGAGACCGGGGAGCTGTTTTTT. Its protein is CASSVGGDPRETGELFF.

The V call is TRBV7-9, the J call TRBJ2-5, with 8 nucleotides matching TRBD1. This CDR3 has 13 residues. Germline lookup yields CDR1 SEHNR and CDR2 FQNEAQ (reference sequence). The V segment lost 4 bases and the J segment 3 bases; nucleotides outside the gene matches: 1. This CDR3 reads CASSSTGEETQYF. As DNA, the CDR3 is TGTGCCAGCAGCTCGACAGGGGAAGAGACCCAGTACTTC.

CDR3: CATKPGVDYNQPQHF. The DNA of the CDR3 is TGTGCCACCAAGCCCGGGGTGGACTACAATCAGCCCCAGCATTTT. This chain joins TRBV6-2 or TRBV6-3 and TRBJ1-5; D is unclear. V was shortened by 10 bases and J by 3 bases, with 19 bases between the two germline ends. The CDR3 has 15 amino acids. Germline loops: CDR1 MNHEY, CDR2 SVGEGT.

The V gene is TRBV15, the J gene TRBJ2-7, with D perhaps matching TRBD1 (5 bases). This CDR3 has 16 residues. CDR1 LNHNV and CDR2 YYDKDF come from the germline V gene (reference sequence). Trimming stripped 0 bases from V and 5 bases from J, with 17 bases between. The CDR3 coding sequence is TGTGCCACCAGCAGAGAGGAGAAGGGGCCGAATAACGAGCAGTACTTC. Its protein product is CATSREEKGPNNEQYF.

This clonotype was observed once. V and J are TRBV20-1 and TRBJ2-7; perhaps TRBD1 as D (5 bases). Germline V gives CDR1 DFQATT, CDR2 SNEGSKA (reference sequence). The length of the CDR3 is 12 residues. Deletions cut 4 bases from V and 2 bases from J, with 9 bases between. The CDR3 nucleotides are TGCAGTGCTAATACAGGTGCCTACGAGCAGTACTTC. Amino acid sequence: CSANTGAYEQYF.

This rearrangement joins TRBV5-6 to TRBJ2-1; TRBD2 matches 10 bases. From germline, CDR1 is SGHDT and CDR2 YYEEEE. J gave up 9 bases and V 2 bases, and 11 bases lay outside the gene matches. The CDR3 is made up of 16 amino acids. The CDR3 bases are TGTGCCAGCAGCTTCGGCCAAGGCCTAGCGGGGGTTGAGCAGTTCTTC. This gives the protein CASSFGQGLAGVEQFF.

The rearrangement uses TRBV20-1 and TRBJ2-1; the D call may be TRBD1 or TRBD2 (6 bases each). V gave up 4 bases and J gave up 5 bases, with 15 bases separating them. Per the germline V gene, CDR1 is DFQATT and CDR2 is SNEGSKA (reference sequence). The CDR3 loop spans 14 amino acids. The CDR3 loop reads CSATKEGVDNEQFF. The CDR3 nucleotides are TGCAGTGCTACAAAGGAGGGGGTCGACAATGAGCAGTTCTTC.

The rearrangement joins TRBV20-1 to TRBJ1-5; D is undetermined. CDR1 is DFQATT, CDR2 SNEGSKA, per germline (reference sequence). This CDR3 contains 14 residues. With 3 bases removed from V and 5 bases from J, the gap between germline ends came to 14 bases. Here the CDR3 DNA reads TGCAGTGCTAGTGTTGTGGGGAATGATCAGCCCCAGCATTTT. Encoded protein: CSASVVGNDQPQHF.

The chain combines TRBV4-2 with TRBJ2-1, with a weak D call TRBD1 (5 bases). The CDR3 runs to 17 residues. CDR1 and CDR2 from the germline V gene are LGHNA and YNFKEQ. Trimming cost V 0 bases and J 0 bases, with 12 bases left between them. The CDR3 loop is CASSQEGPLSSYNEQFF. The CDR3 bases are TGTGCCAGCAGCCAAGAGGGGCCCCTGAGCTCCTACAATGAGCAGTTCTTC.

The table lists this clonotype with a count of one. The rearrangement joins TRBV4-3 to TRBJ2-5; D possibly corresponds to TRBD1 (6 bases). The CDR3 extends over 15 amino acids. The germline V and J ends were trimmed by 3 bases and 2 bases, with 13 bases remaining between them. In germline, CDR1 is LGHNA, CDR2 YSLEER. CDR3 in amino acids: CASSQGTGPQETQYF. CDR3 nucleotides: TGCGCCAGCAGCCAGGGAACAGGGCCACAAGAGACCCAGTACTTC.

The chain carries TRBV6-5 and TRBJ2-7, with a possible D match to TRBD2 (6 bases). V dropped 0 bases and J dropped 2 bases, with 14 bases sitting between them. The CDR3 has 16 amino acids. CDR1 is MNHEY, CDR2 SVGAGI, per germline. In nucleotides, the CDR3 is TGTGCCAGCAGTTACTCCGGCGGGACTCTCCCCTACGAGCAGTACTTC. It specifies CASSYSGGTLPYEQYF.

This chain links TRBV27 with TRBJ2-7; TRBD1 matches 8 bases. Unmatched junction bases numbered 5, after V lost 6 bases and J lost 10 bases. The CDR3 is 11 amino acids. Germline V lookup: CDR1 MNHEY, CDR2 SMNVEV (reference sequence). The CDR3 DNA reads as TGTGCCAGCAGACAGGGGGAGGCTCAGTACTTC. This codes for CASRQGEAQYF.

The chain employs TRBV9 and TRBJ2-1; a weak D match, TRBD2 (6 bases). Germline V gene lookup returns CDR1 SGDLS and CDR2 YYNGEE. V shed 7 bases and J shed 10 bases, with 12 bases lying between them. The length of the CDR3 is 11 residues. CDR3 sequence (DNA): TGTGCCAGCTCGACCGGGGGAGAGCAGTTCTTC. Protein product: CASSTGGEQFF.